Listed below are T cell receptor beta chains from one sample, sequenced in a study of CD8+ T cells in alopecia areata. Data came from immunoSEQ multiplex PCR; TCRdb stores just in-frame clones and leaves some out. The profile shows about 190,000 clones, 50% to 75% of them singletons. This specimen consisted of CD4+ T cells sorted from blood, obtained at week 4, from a patient treated with tofacitinib. The receptors shown here come from a human donor with alopecia areata. Both conserved end residues are part of each CDR3. The D gene is left open where the match is weak. Part of the rows lack a size; the others show once, few, many or a class for expanded clones.

J | V | D | size | CDR3 | DNA
TRBJ1-1 | TRBV6-5 | TRBD1 | few | CASSLGQLNTEAFF | TGTGCCAGCAGCCTGGGACAGTTGAACACTGAAGCTTTCTTT
TRBJ1-2 | TRBV7-2 | TRBD1 | . | CASSSRTGTRGYTF | TGTGCCAGCAGCTCCAGGACAGGGACTAGGGGCTACACCTTC
TRBJ1-1 | TRBV7-6 | . | . | CASSPLPGQRPSAFF | TGTGCCAGCAGCCCCCTTCCAGGACAGAGACCTTCGGCTTTCTTT
TRBJ1-2 | TRBV29-1 | . | few | CSLDGLEGYTF | TGCAGCCTGGACGGCCTTGAGGGCTACACCTTC
TRBJ2-7 | TRBV6-5 | TRBD1 | . | CASSRDSIYEQYF | TGTGCCAGCAGTAGGGACAGTATCTACGAGCAGTACTTC
TRBJ2-2 | TRBV9 | . | once | CASSGGPGDTGELFF | TGTGCCAGCAGCGGGGGGCCTGGGGACACCGGGGAGCTGTTTTTT
TRBJ2-2 | TRBV9 | . | . | CASSVGGRNTGELFF | TGTGCCAGCAGCGTTGGGGGGCGGAACACCGGGGAGCTGTTTTTT
TRBJ2-2 | TRBV29-1 | . | . | CSVARIGTGELFF | TGCAGCGTTGCCAGGATTGGGACCGGGGAGCTGTTTTTT
TRBJ2-3 | TRBV6-5 | . | . | CATERAYTDTQYF | TGTGCCACCGAGCGGGCGTACACAGATACGCAGTATTTT
TRBJ2-6 | TRBV4-1 | . | . | CASSQAQRSGANVLTF | TGCGCCAGCAGCCAAGCTCAGCGCTCTGGGGCCAACGTCCTGACTTTC
TRBJ1-2 | TRBV18 | TRBD1 | few | CASSLMTGKYGYTF | TGTGCCAGCTCCCTTATGACAGGGAAATATGGCTACACCTTC
TRBJ2-7 | TRBV30 | . | . | CAGGVRGLVNEQYF | TGTGCCGGAGGGGTACGGGGGTTAGTTAACGAGCAGTACTTC
TRBJ1-1 | TRBV29-1 | . | . | CSVEVQGETEAFF | TGCAGCGTTGAAGTGCAGGGAGAAACTGAAGCTTTCTTT
TRBJ2-3 | TRBV30 | TRBD1 | . | CACGTASTDTQYF | TGTGCCTGCGGGACAGCTAGCACAGATACGCAGTATTTT
TRBJ2-3 | TRBV7-9 | TRBD2 | . | CASSRSTSGGDTQYF | TGTGCCAGCAGCCGGTCAACTAGCGGGGGAGATACGCAGTATTTT
TRBJ1-5 | TRBV6-6 | TRBD1 | once | CASTRQGGQPQHF | TGTGCCAGCACCCGACAGGGGGGTCAGCCCCAGCATTTT